The entry below gives a single T cell receptor (beta chain) sequence along with its context. The antigen is unknown. TCRdb's table, derived via immunoSEQ multiplex PCR, lists solely in-frame clones and lacks some. The data show more than 250,000 clones, 90% to 95% seen once. This sample was taken from a study of T cell responses to AZD1222 COVID-19 vaccine. Study as a whole: It was second doses at about 4 or about 12 weeks that were pooled.

Study outcomes and limitations: Spike-specific TCR depth and breadth grew after two AZD1222 doses.

The receptor was derived from an adult in good health. Sequencing used peripheral blood, obtained on day 0 of AZD1222 vaccination.

CDR3 sequence (DNA): TGTGCCAGCCGGGGGACTATCACCCTAGCCGGCACAGATACGCAGTATTTT. As protein: CASRGTITLAGTDTQYF. This chain joins TRBV27 and TRBJ2-3, with 7 bases that match TRBD2. The CDR3 runs 17 residues. V gave up 8 bases and J gave up 1 base; unmatched junction bases: 15. Looked up from germline, CDR1 is MNHEY and CDR2 is SMNVEV (reference sequence).